This T cell receptor beta chain was captured in a study of shared clonotypes between healthy human individuals. Study information: Each donor's CD8 memory used one plate, CD8 naive two, each CD4 subset three.

With 0 bases clipped from V and 8 bases from J, the junction kept 9 bases outside the gene matches. The germline gives CDR1 MNHEY, CDR2 SVGAGI. The CDR3 spans 15 residues. This clone was observed many times. What it recognizes is unknown. Other DNA sequences in the sample encode the same CDR3. Study findings and constraints: Though the depth was large, rarefaction showed that sorted-subset sequencing was incomplete.

Only in-frame clones appear in the TCRdb table, and some are missing; sequencing was by immunoSEQ multiplex PCR. This table has about 320,000 clones, around 87% appearing once. The TCR was taken from a man aged 18 to 30 in good health. Sequenced input: memory CD8+ T cells sorted from blood. Subset reported: CD45RO+ cells pooled with CCR7-negative TemRA cells. V usage is TRBV6-5 and J usage is TRBJ1-2; the match to TRBD1 covers 7 bases. CDR3 bases: TGTGCCAGCAGTTACTCCCAAGGGGGCGCAGACGGCTACACCTTC. This gives the protein CASSYSQGGADGYTF.